This is a list of T cell receptor beta chains from one sample in a study of T cell responses to AZD1222 COVID-19 vaccine. TCRdb's copy holds only in-frame clones and misses some; the assay was immunoSEQ multiplex PCR. Found here are about 180,000 clones, about 90% of them singletons; the top ten hold roughly 12%. The starting material was peripheral blood, obtained 28 days after the second AZD1222 dose. The receptors come from an adult who received the AZD1222 COVID-19 vaccine. CDR3s leave out the opening cysteine and the closing phenylalanine or tryptophan. Not all rows give a size; the values are once, few, many and, for expanded clones, a class.

clone size	J gene	CDR3 length	V gene	CDR3 protein
-	TRBJ1-2	11	TRBV11-2	ASSLGQGNGYT
-	TRBJ1-2	9	TRBV20-1	SASGGYGYT
-	TRBJ2-4	12	TRBV7-2	ASSVGLPGNIQY
-	TRBJ2-7	10	TRBV5-5	ASSATPDEQY
-	TRBJ1-5	11	TRBV3-1/TRBV3-2	ASSQDSIQPQH
-	TRBJ2-5	17	TRBV3-1/TRBV3-2	ASSQGPIRSRTRQETQY
-	TRBJ1-1	11	TRBV6-4	ASSATANTEAF
-	TRBJ2-3	12	TRBV11-3	ASSRGGSTDTQY
-	TRBJ2-7	12	TRBV27	ASRVGGLAYEQY
-	TRBJ1-5	10	TRBV18	ASSPYNQPQH
-	TRBJ1-4	13	TRBV4-1	ASSLRTETNEKLF
-	TRBJ1-2	16	TRBV19	ASRFRTARGGLNYGYT
-	TRBJ2-4	13	TRBV6-5	ASSYPADRVNIQY
-	TRBJ2-7	12	TRBV5-4	ASSLGQGFYEQY
-	TRBJ2-3	15	TRBV24-1	ATSPGQGWSGTDTQY
once	TRBJ2-2	12	TRBV3-1/TRBV3-2	ASSQEGGPGELF
-	TRBJ1-1	10	TRBV6-6	ASSTTNTEAF
-	TRBJ1-2	12	TRBV7-9	ASSLPREFGGYT
-	TRBJ1-1	11	TRBV7-2	ASSLEGNTEAF
-	TRBJ2-1	12	TRBV7-8	ASSSRDSYNEQF
once	TRBJ2-2	12	TRBV4-1	ASSRTRQGKELF
-	TRBJ1-3	17	TRBV21-1	ASSRLSPGQELSGNTIY
-	TRBJ2-1	12	TRBV6-5	ASSLSGRYNEQF
few	TRBJ2-7	12	TRBV19	ASSLQGPSYEQY
-	TRBJ1-2	11	TRBV29-1	SVRPLLGYGYT
-	TRBJ1-4	12	TRBV6-5	ASSLDPTNEKLF
-	TRBJ1-1	9	TRBV10-3	AISESTEAF
-	TRBJ2-1	14	TRBV24-1	ATSDTHKGMGNEQF
-	TRBJ1-3	12	TRBV19	ASTTGPFRNTIY
once	TRBJ2-1	21	TRBV4-2	ASSQTRGSGRAYQISSYNEQF
-	TRBJ1-4	15	TRBV21-1	ASSSPTARATNEKLF
-	TRBJ2-5	11	TRBV3-1/TRBV3-2	ASSQDVEETQY
-	TRBJ1-1	15	TRBV5-1	ASSFRDRGRSGTEAF
few	TRBJ1-1	12	TRBV19	ASSSGGGNTEAF
once	TRBJ2-5	12	TRBV19	ASSMVWLQETQY
once	TRBJ1-1	13	TRBV7-2	ASSPLRGADTEAF
few	TRBJ2-2	11	TRBV4-2	ASRDRGTGELF
-	TRBJ2-1	16	TRBV5-1	ASSLEFRGGLSYNEQF
once	TRBJ2-5	11	TRBV15	ATSSHTIETQY
-	TRBJ2-2	14	TRBV6-6	ATHSGGAANTGELF